This T cell receptor (beta chain) stems from a study of cytomegalovirus exposure and HLA in healthy donors. This clone was counted a few times. Deletions cut 2 bases from V and 5 bases from J, with 13 bases between. The CDR3 has 15 amino acids. The V gene's germline CDR1 is LGHNT and CDR2 FRNRAP. Assay used: immunoSEQ multiplex PCR; TCRdb lists only in-frame clones, some missing. The profile covers roughly 70,000 clones, with roughly 96% appearing a single time and around 2.5% taken by the ten largest. Sequenced sample: PBMCs. The sequence derives from a young man in good health and CMV-seronegative. The rearrangement joins TRBV12-5 to TRBJ2-1; D might be TRBD1 (5 bases). CDR3 sequence (DNA): TGTGCTAGTGGTTTGAGCAGGGCCAGCAACAATGAGCAGTTCTTC. It specifies CASGLSRASNNEQFF.